This paragraph covers one TCR beta chain sequence. CD45RO negativity and positive selection for CCR7 defined naive CD8 cells, a population that excluded terminally differentiated effector memory CD45RA+ cells. Donors comprised only Caucasian adults living in Nashville, Tennessee. The record originates from a study of shared clonotypes between healthy human individuals. Germline CDR1 and CDR2: GTSNPN and SVGIG (reference sequence). The length of the CDR3 is 14 residues. V lost 6 bases, J lost 3 bases, and 5 bases stayed unmatched. The assay was immunoSEQ multiplex PCR, and TCRdb's table has in-frame clones only and misses some. Of some 2 million clones in the sample, around 96% were seen once.

This receptor was taken from a man aged 18 to 35 in good health. This chain links TRBV30 with TRBJ2-3; 11 nucleotides align to TRBD2. The sequenced material came from naive CD8+ T cells sorted from blood. The CDR3 DNA reads as TGTGCCTGCTCCTCTAGCGGGAGGACAGATACGCAGTATTTT. Amino acid sequence: CACSSSGRTDTQYF.